This T cell receptor beta chain appears in the sequencing data of a study of cytomegalovirus exposure and HLA in healthy donors. PCR used 60 Vbeta primers and 13 Jbeta primers. Assay used: immunoSEQ multiplex PCR; TCRdb lists only in-frame clones, some missing. The sample records more than 150,000 clones, around four fifths being singletons. Per germline, CDR1 SGHRS and CDR2 YFSETQ. Between the trimmed V and J ends, which lost 0 bases and 2 bases, there was a span of 7 bases. The CDR3 consists of 14 residues. Concerning this clone itself: Its antigen is unknown.

Regarding the study as a whole: TCR beta chains associated with HLA were, in a later analysis, more clonally expanded than equally common others. Reports showed the classifier diagnosing cytomegalovirus status with high specificity and sensitivity. A later analysis revealed that TCR association rates differed between HLA loci, peaking at DRB1 and bottoming out at HLA-C. Later on, analysis showed that most CMV-associated TCR beta chains appeared to be HLA-restricted.

This chain uses TRBV5-1 with TRBJ2-3, with TRBD1 as a possible D gene (6 bases). Material for sequencing was PBMCs. The TCR was taken from a man aged 18 to 29 in good health and CMV-seronegative. The CDR3 bases are TGCGCCAGCAGCTTGGAGGGGGACACAGATACGCAGTATTTT. Encoded protein: CASSLEGDTDTQYF.